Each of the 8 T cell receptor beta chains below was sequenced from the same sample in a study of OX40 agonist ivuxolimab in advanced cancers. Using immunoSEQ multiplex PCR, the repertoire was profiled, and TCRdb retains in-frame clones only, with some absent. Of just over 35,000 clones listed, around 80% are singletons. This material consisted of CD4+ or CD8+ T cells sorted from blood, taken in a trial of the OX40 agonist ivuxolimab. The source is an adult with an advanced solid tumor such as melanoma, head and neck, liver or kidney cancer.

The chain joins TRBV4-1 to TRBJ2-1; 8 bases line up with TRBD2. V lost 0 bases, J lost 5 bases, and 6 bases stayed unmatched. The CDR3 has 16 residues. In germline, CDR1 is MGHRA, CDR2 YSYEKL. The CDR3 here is CASSQDWIAGHNEQFF. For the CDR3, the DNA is TGCGCCAGCAGCCAAGATTGGATAGCGGGGCACAATGAGCAGTTCTTC.

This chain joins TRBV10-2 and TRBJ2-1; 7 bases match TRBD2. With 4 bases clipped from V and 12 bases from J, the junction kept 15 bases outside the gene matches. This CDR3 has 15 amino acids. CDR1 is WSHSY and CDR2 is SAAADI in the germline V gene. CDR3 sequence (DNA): TGCGCCAGCAGTGCCGGGACTATTTTGGCCCGCGGGCAGTTCTTC. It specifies CASSAGTILARGQFF.

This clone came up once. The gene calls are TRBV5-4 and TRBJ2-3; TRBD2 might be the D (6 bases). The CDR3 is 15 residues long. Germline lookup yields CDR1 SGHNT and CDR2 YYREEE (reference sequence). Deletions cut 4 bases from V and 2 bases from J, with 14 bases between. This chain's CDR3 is CASSRSGTYTDTQYF. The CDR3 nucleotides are TGTGCCAGCAGCAGGTCTGGGACTTACACAGATACGCAGTATTTT.

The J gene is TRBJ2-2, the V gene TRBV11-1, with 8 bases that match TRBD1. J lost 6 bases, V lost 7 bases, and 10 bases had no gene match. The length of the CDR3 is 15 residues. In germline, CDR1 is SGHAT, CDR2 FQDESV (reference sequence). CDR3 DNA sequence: TGTGCCAGCACCCCAGGACAGGGAGGACCCGGGGAGCTGTTTTTT. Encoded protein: CASTPGQGGPGELFF.

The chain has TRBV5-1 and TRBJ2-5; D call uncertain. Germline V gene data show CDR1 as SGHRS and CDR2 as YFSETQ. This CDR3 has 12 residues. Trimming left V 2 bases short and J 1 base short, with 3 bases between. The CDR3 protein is CASSFLQETQYF. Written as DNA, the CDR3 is TGCGCCAGCAGCTTTCTCCAAGAGACCCAGTACTTC. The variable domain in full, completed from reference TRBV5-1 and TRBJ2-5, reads KAGVTQTPRYLIKTRGQQVTLSCSPISGHRSVSWYQQTPGQGLQFLFEYFSETQRNKGNFPGRFSGRQFSNSRSEMNVSTLELGDSALYLCASSFLQETQYFGPGTRLLVL.

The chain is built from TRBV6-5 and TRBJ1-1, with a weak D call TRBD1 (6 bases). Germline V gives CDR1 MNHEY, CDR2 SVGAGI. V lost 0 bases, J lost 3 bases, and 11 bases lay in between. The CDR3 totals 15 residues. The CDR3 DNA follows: TGTGCCAGCAGTTACTCGGGGGGGCCGTACACTGAAGCTTTCTTT. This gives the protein CASSYSGGPYTEAFF.

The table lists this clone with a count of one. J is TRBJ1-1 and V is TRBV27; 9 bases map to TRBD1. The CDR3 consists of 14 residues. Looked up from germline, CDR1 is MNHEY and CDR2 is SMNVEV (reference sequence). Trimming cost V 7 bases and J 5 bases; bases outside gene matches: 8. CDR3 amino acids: CASNPGTGTTEAFF. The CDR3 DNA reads TGTGCCAGCAATCCCGGGACAGGGACAACTGAAGCTTTCTTT.

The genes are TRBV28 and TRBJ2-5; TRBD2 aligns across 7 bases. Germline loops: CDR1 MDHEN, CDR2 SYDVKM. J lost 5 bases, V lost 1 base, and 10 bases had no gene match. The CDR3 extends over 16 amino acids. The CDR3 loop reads CASSLYLGGEVETQYF. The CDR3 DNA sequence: TGTGCCAGCAGTTTATATCTGGGGGGGGAGGTTGAGACCCAGTACTTC.